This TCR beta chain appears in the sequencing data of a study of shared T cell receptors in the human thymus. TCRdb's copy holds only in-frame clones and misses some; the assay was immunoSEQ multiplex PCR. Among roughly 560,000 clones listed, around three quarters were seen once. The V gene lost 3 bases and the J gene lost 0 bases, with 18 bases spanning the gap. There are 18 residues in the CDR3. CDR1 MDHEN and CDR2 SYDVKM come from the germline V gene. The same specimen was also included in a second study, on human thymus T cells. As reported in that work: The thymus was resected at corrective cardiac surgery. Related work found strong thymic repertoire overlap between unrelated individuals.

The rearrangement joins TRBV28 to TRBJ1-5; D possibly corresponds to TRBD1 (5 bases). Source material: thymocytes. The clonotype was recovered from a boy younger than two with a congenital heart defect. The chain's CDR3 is CASSLAPPDSYSNQPQHF. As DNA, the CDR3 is TGTGCCAGCAGTTTGGCCCCCCCCGACAGCTATAGCAATCAGCCCCAGCATTTT. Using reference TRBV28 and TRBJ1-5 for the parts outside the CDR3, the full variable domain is DVKVTQSSRYLVKRTGEKVFLECVQDMDHENMFWYRQDPGLGLRLIYFSYDVKMKEKGDIPEGYSVSREKKERFSLILESASTNQTSMYLCASSLAPPDSYSNQPQHFGDGTRLSIL.